The clone carrying this T cell receptor beta chain has more than one count but fewer than ten. This entry is derived from a study of glioma-infiltrating T cells. TCR alpha and beta CDR3 regions were amplified from RNA using iRepertoire nested multiplex PCR. A single record per CDR3 protein comes from TCRdb applying MiXCR to the multiplex PCR reads. The table lists fewer than 90,000 distinct CDR3 sequences, about a quarter of them singletons. J was trimmed by 4 bases and V by 4 bases; bases with no gene match: 7. This CDR3 is built from 15 residues. Germline CDR1 reads KGHSH; CDR2 reads LQKENI. Material for sequencing was glioma tissue, nonneoplastic brain tissue, or PBMCs (not recorded which). This sequence joins TRBV18 and TRBJ2-1; 7 bases map to TRBD1. The origin of this receptor is a human donor with low-grade glioma or glioblastoma, undergoing nonglioma brain surgery, or in good health (not recorded which). In nucleotides, the CDR3 is TGTGCCAGCTCACTCGGGAAGGGGGCTTACAATGAGCAGTTCTTC. It codes for CASSLGKGAYNEQFF.